This T cell receptor beta chain was profiled in a study of graft-versus-host responses after intestinal transplantation. For the study at large: Anti-thymocyte globulin served as induction for all recipients, who then took tacrolimus and steroids for about 3 years.

A remark on this clone: What it binds is not known.

Some clones are missing from TCRdb's copy, which holds only in-frame ones; the method was immunoSEQ multiplex PCR. This table holds about 120,000 clones, just over 90% found once. Study observations and caveats: Researchers found GvH clones in recipient marrow, and some showed up first in ileum or blood.

V lost 3 bases and J lost 8; bases outside the gene matches: 9. Per germline, CDR1 MNHEY and CDR2 SMNVEV (reference sequence). This CDR3 spans 15 amino acids. V gene TRBV27 combines with J gene TRBJ2-1; 8 bases fit TRBD2. Sequenced here: unstimulated CD4+ T cells sorted from spleen or lymph node cells, sampled before intestinal transplant. This TCR derives from a human donor who received an intestinal transplant. Written as DNA, the CDR3 is TGTGCCAGCAGTTTTTCCGGGGGGGCCAGGGATGAGCAGTTCTTC. Translated: CASSFSGGARDEQFF.